Listed below are T cell receptor beta chains from one sample, sequenced in a study of cytomegalovirus exposure and HLA in healthy donors. Clones were sequenced by immunoSEQ multiplex PCR, and TCRdb holds only the in-frame ones, with some missing. Counted here are 120,000 to 150,000 clones, around 66% occurring once; the ten biggest clones make up 6.5%. Material: PBMCs. These receptors came from a woman aged 55-69 years in good health and CMV-seronegative. Both conserved end residues are part of each CDR3. The D gene is left open where the match is weak. Expanded clones are given a class, and other clones once, few, many or no size at all.

V	size	J	D	CDR3	DNA
TRBV5-1	NA	TRBJ1-1	NA	CASSLDTGSNTEAFF	TGCGCCAGCAGCTTGGATACAGGGTCGAACACTGAAGCTTTCTTT
TRBV7-9	NA	TRBJ2-7	NA	CASSRRSSYEQYF	TGTGCCAGCAGTCGGAGGAGCTCCTACGAGCAGTACTTC
TRBV6-1	NA	TRBJ2-7	NA	CASRRPGVNYEQYF	TGTGCCAGCAGAAGGCCAGGGGTGAACTACGAGCAGTACTTC
TRBV28	NA	TRBJ1-1	NA	CASSATAQKFLF	TGTGCCAGCAGTGCCACGGCACAGAAGTTTCTCTTT
TRBV27	NA	TRBJ2-7	TRBD1	CASSPLRDRAYEQYF	TGTGCCAGCAGCCCCCTTCGGGACAGGGCCTACGAGCAGTACTTC
TRBV9	few	TRBJ1-2	NA	CASSVAGGSGYTF	TGTGCCAGCAGCGTAGCCGGGGGAAGTGGCTACACCTTC
TRBV7-2	NA	TRBJ2-1	TRBD2	CASSLLGLAGINEQFF	TGTGCCAGCAGCTTGCTCGGACTAGCGGGTATCAATGAGCAGTTCTTC
TRBV29-1	NA	TRBJ2-7	NA	CSASLTGKSSYEQYF	TGCAGCGCCTCTCTTACGGGAAAGAGCTCCTACGAGCAGTACTTC
TRBV5-1	NA	TRBJ2-1	TRBD2	CASSFPSGTSGEQFF	TGCGCCAGCAGCTTTCCTAGCGGGACATCTGGTGAGCAGTTCTTC
TRBV6-5	NA	TRBJ2-2	TRBD2	CASRIAGTNTGELFF	TGTGCCAGCAGGATAGCGGGAACGAACACCGGGGAGCTGTTTTTT
TRBV27	NA	TRBJ1-4	TRBD1	CASSLTGTNEKLFF	TGTGCCAGCAGCCTGACAGGGACTAATGAAAAACTGTTTTTT
TRBV6-5	once	TRBJ2-2	TRBD1	CASRQGTVSGELFF	TGTGCCAGCAGGCAGGGGACAGTGAGCGGGGAGCTGTTTTTT
TRBV9	NA	TRBJ2-2	TRBD2	CASSVARLAPNTGELFF	TGTGCCAGCAGCGTAGCGCGACTAGCTCCAAACACCGGGGAGCTGTTTTTT
TRBV19	NA	TRBJ2-7	TRBD1	CASSIGGQASYEQYF	TGTGCCAGTAGTATAGGGGGACAGGCCTCCTACGAGCAGTACTTC
TRBV7-2	few	TRBJ2-5	NA	CASSLEAGLTYETQYF	TGTGCCAGCAGCTTAGAGGCAGGGTTGACCTACGAGACCCAGTACTTC
TRBV7-3	few	TRBJ2-1	TRBD2	CASSPSRLAGEQFF	TGTGCCAGCAGCCCGTCCCGACTAGCGGGAGAGCAGTTCTTC
TRBV11-2	NA	TRBJ2-7	NA	CASSLTDWGQGNEQYF	TGTGCCAGCAGCCTCACAGATTGGGGGCAGGGGAACGAGCAGTACTTC
TRBV7-9	few	TRBJ2-2	NA	CSSSLGIGLNTGELFF	TGTTCCAGCAGCTTGGGAATCGGACTGAACACCGGGGAGCTGTTTTTT
TRBV7-6	NA	TRBJ2-1	TRBD2	CASSLLAGVNNEQFF	TGTGCCAGCAGCTTACTCGCGGGGGTTAACAATGAGCAGTTCTTC
TRBV9	NA	TRBJ2-4	TRBD1	CASTVGDRGDIQYF	TGTGCCAGCACTGTGGGGGACAGGGGTGACATTCAGTACTTC
TRBV29-1	NA	TRBJ1-2	NA	CSVRDSSNYGYTF	TGCAGCGTTCGAGACAGTTCTAACTATGGCTACACCTTC
TRBV19	NA	TRBJ2-3	TRBD2	CASSIESSGKDTQYF	TGTGCCAGTAGTATAGAGTCTAGCGGGAAGGATACGCAGTATTTT
TRBV5-4	few	TRBJ2-3	TRBD2	CASSPAGPTDTQYF	TGTGCCAGCAGCCCAGCGGGACCTACAGATACGCAGTATTTT
TRBV19	NA	TRBJ1-6	NA	CASSREDYNSPLHF	TGTGCCAGTTCCCGGGAGGACTATAATTCACCCCTCCACTTT
TRBV19	NA	TRBJ2-1	TRBD1	CASSIQGASNEQFF	TGTGCCAGTAGTATCCAGGGGGCTAGCAATGAGCAGTTCTTC
TRBV6-1	NA	TRBJ2-7	NA	CASSPPGLRYEQYF	TGTGCCAGCAGTCCTCCGGGACTTCGCTACGAGCAGTACTTC
TRBV15	NA	TRBJ1-2	NA	CATSSRTESYGYTF	TGTGCCACCAGCAGCCGGACAGAGAGCTATGGCTACACCTTC
TRBV9	NA	TRBJ2-7	TRBD1	CASSPQGAYYEQYF	TGTGCCAGCAGCCCTCAGGGGGCTTACTACGAGCAGTACTTC
TRBV2	NA	TRBJ2-7	NA	CASAGAGYEQYF	TGTGCCAGTGCCGGGGCGGGGTACGAGCAGTACTTC
TRBV28	NA	TRBJ1-5	TRBD1	CASSLSGGQASGQPQHF	TGTGCCAGCAGTTTATCCGGTGGACAGGCCAGCGGGCAGCCCCAGCATTTT
TRBV19	NA	TRBJ1-5	NA	CASSEWGQGNQPQHF	TGTGCCAGTAGTGAATGGGGGCAGGGGAATCAGCCCCAGCATTTT
TRBV5-4	NA	TRBJ2-6	TRBD2	CASSPGTSGASGANVLTF	TGTGCCAGCAGCCCCGGGACTAGCGGCGCTTCTGGGGCCAACGTCCTGACTTTC
TRBV29-1	NA	TRBJ1-1	NA	CSVEETQGRRSTEAFF	TGCAGCGTTGAAGAGACGCAGGGGCGCAGGTCCACTGAAGCTTTCTTT
TRBV11-2	NA	TRBJ1-2	NA	CASSLAGLNYGYTF	TGTGCCAGCAGCTTAGCAGGGTTAAACTATGGCTACACCTTC
TRBV4-3	NA	TRBJ2-3	NA	CASSQAGAVPDTQYF	TGCGCCAGCAGCCAAGCAGGAGCGGTCCCAGATACGCAGTATTTT
TRBV28	NA	TRBJ1-2	NA	CASSSHSNYGYTF	TGTGCCAGCAGTTCCCACTCGAACTATGGCTACACCTTC
TRBV9	NA	TRBJ2-5	TRBD2	CASSPPRLAGLETQYF	TGTGCCAGCAGCCCCCCCCGGCTAGCGGGGTTAGAGACCCAGTACTTC
TRBV20-1	NA	TRBJ1-2	TRBD1	CSALQGLGYTF	TGCAGTGCCCTACAGGGGTTAGGCTACACCTTC
TRBV5-1	few	TRBJ2-2	NA	CASSAVTTGELFF	TGCGCCAGCAGCGCGGTCACCACCGGGGAGCTGTTTTTT
TRBV2	NA	TRBJ2-7	TRBD1	CASSRGQTLYEQYF	TGTGCCAGCAGCAGGGGACAGACCCTATACGAGCAGTACTTC
TRBV4-1	NA	TRBJ2-3	TRBD2	CASSQGTSLNTDTQYF	TGCGCCAGCAGCCAGGGGACTAGCTTAAACACAGATACGCAGTATTTT
TRBV5-5	few	TRBJ2-3	NA	CASSLGWAGSTDTQYF	TGTGCCAGCAGCTTGGGTTGGGCGGGCAGCACAGATACGCAGTATTTT